These 21 T cell receptor beta chains were sequenced from one sample in a study of cytomegalovirus exposure and HLA in healthy donors. PCR involved 60 Vbeta and 13 Jbeta primers. Generated by immunoSEQ multiplex PCR, the TCRdb table keeps only in-frame clones and is missing some. The data hold fewer than 130,000 clones, with about 79% observed a single time. Sequencing input: PBMCs. The receptors stem from a man aged 50 to 59 in good health and CMV-seropositive.

A remark on this clone: Compared with germline, one end of the junction differs, possibly owing to a read error. V gene TRBV2 combines with J gene TRBJ2-1; TRBD1 agrees at 8 bases. Germline V gene lookup returns CDR1 SNHLY and CDR2 FYNNEI. The CDR3 is 15 residues long. CDR3 in DNA: TGTGCCAGCAGCGAAGACAGGGGCTCCTACAATGAGCAGTTCTTC. Its protein product is CASSEDRGSYNEQFF.

This sequence joins TRBV9 and TRBJ1-3; TRBD1 matches 7 bases. Germline CDR1 and CDR2: SGDLS and YYNGEE. The CDR3 runs 17 residues. V lost 0 bases to trimming and J lost 0 bases; unmatched junction nucleotides: 6. CDR3 sequence: CASSVGTGSNSGNTIYF. The CDR3 DNA follows: TGTGCCAGCAGCGTAGGGACAGGATCTAACTCTGGAAACACCATATATTTT.

The chain uses TRBV5-5 and TRBJ1-2; 8 bases match TRBD1. The CDR3 is made up of 13 amino acids. V lost 3 bases and J lost 8; bases outside the gene matches: 6. CDR1 and CDR2 (germline): SGHKS, YYEKEE (reference sequence). Here the CDR3 reads CASSWDGQGGYTF. The CDR3 region has the DNA TGTGCCAGCAGCTGGGATGGACAGGGCGGCTACACCTTC.

The genes are TRBV5-5 and TRBJ2-7; D remains unclear. V dropped 0 bases and J dropped 4 bases, with 8 bases sitting between them. Per the germline V gene, CDR1 is SGHKS and CDR2 is YYEKEE (reference sequence). This CDR3 has 13 residues. CDR3 DNA: TGTGCCAGCAGCTTGGGTCTCGAGTACGAGCAGTACTTC. It encodes CASSLGLEYEQYF.

This clone was found once. V and J are TRBV19 and TRBJ1-4; perhaps TRBD1 as D (6 bases). Trimming cost V 2 bases and J 3 bases, with 16 bases left between them. CDR1 is LNHDA, CDR2 SQIVND, per germline (reference sequence). The CDR3 totals 17 residues. DNA for the CDR3: TGTGCCAGTAGTATACCCGTGGCGGGGGCGGCTAATGAAAAACTGTTTTTT. Its protein is CASSIPVAGAANEKLFF.

This chain connects TRBV6-1 to TRBJ1-2; 8 bases are shared with TRBD1. With 8 bases clipped from V and 8 bases from J, the junction kept 7 bases outside the gene matches. The CDR3 has 12 amino acids. Germline assignment: CDR1 MNHNS and CDR2 SASEGT. CDR3 nucleotides: TGTGCCAGCGGGGGGACAGGTGGCGGCTACACCTTC. Protein product: CASGGTGGGYTF.

The chain links TRBV25-1 to TRBJ2-7; 7 bases fit TRBD1. The CDR3 is 14 amino acids. The trim removed 6 bases at V and 2 bases at J, leaving 7 bases unmatched. Germline V gene sequence: CDR1 MGHDK, CDR2 SYGVNS. CDR3 protein: CASRGQAPAYEQYF. CDR3 in DNA: TGTGCCAGCAGAGGACAGGCTCCCGCCTACGAGCAGTACTTC.

This chain uses TRBV20-1 with TRBJ1-2; 8 nucleotides line up with TRBD1. The ends lost 6 bases at V and 8 bases at J; junction bases unmatched: 5. CDR1 is DFQATT, CDR2 SNEGSKA, per germline (reference sequence). This CDR3 region has 11 residues. In DNA, the CDR3 is TGCAGTGCACCGGACAGGGTGGGCTACACCTTC. Translating gives CSAPDRVGYTF.

J is TRBJ1-1 and V is TRBV5-5, with TRBD1 identical over 8 bases. The V and J ends lost 4 bases and 3 bases, in that order; junction bases with no gene match: 8. Germline lookup yields CDR1 SGHKS and CDR2 YYEKEE (reference sequence). The CDR3 runs 15 residues. CDR3 nucleotide sequence: TGTGCCAGCAGCAGGACAGGGTTCAGGGACACTGAAGCTTTCTTT. The encoded protein is CASSRTGFRDTEAFF.

The chain uses TRBV18 and TRBJ1-5; 8 positions match TRBD1. There are 14 residues in the CDR3. Germline V lookup: CDR1 KGHSH, CDR2 LQKENI. Trimming removed 3 bases from V and 5 bases from J; junction bases left unmatched: 3. The CDR3 region is CASSPGTGDQPQHF. DNA of the CDR3: TGTGCCAGCTCACCCGGGACAGGAGATCAGCCCCAGCATTTT. Full variable domain (missing parts from reference TRBV18 and TRBJ1-5): NAGVMQNPRHLVRRRGQEARLRCSPMKGHSHVYWYRQLPEEGLKFMVYLQKENIIDESGMPKERFSAEFPKEGPSILRIQQVVRGDSAAYFCASSPGTGDQPQHFGDGTRLSIL.

The chain couples TRBV6-1 to TRBJ1-5, with a tentative D call TRBD1 (6 bases). The germline V gene encodes CDR1 MNHNS and CDR2 SASEGT. V lost 5 bases to trimming and J lost 0 bases, with 11 bases between them. This CDR3 comprises 15 residues. For the CDR3, the DNA is TGTGCCAGCAGTTCCTTAGGGGGTAGCAATCAGCCCCAGCATTTT. Its translation is CASSSLGGSNQPQHF.

J is TRBJ2-7 and V is TRBV25-1, with a tentative D call TRBD1 (6 bases). This CDR3 comprises 14 residues. V lost 2 bases, J lost 1 base, and 9 bases lay in between. Germline CDR1 and CDR2: MGHDK and SYGVNS. The CDR3 DNA sequence: TGTGCCAGCAGTGAACTTGGGACATCCTACGAGCAGTACTTC. As protein: CASSELGTSYEQYF.

The rearrangement links TRBV6-5 to TRBJ2-7; TRBD2 might be the D (5 bases). V lost 5 bases to trimming and J lost 5 bases, with 7 bases between them. The germline gives CDR1 MNHEY, CDR2 SVGAGI. This CDR3 is 11 amino acids long. The CDR3, as DNA: TGTGCCAGCAGTAACGGGAACGAGCAGTACTTC. Translation gives CASSNGNEQYF.

This clone was recorded only once. The chain recombines TRBV7-6 with TRBJ2-1; 9 nucleotides line up with TRBD2. J was trimmed by 6 bases and V by 2 bases; bases with no gene match: 14. Germline V lookup: CDR1 SGHVS, CDR2 FNYEAQ. The CDR3 consists of 18 residues. CDR3: CASSLRLADPIFGNEQFF. The CDR3 region has the DNA TGTGCCAGCAGCTTACGACTAGCGGACCCAATTTTTGGCAATGAGCAGTTCTTC. The whole variable domain, filled in from reference TRBV7-6 and TRBJ2-1, reads GAGVSQSPRYKVTKRGQDVALRCDPISGHVSLYWYRQALGQGPEFLTYFNYEAQQDKSGLPNDRFSAERPEGSISTLTIQRTEQRDSAMYRCASSLRLADPIFGNEQFFGPGTRLTVL.

V gene TRBV7-8 combines with J gene TRBJ1-5; a possible D gene is TRBD1 (5 bases). Germline CDR1 is SGHVS and CDR2 is FQNEAQ. The V gene lost 4 bases and the J gene lost 6 bases, with 13 bases spanning the gap. The CDR3 contains 14 residues. The CDR3 nucleotides read TGTGCCAGCAGCTGGGGGGGTCGGTCTCAGCCCCAGCATTTT. Encoded protein: CASSWGGRSQPQHF.

A few counts support this clone. The CDR3 nucleotides are TGCGCCAGCAGCCAAGAGTGGGGGGGATCCCTCTACGAGCAGTACTTC. Translated: CASSQEWGGSLYEQYF. The chain uses TRBV4-1 and TRBJ2-7; 7 bases fit TRBD2. Germline V gene lookup returns CDR1 MGHRA and CDR2 YSYEKL. The CDR3 has 16 amino acids. Losses at the gene ends were 0 bases for V and 3 bases for J; bases not matched to a gene: 8.

This chain uses TRBV9 with TRBJ2-3, with a tentative D call TRBD2 (6 bases). The V gene's germline CDR1 is SGDLS and CDR2 YYNGEE. The germline V and J ends were trimmed by 8 bases and 8 bases, with 15 bases remaining between them. This CDR3 has 12 amino acids. The CDR3 protein is CASTMEGSTQYF. The CDR3 DNA reads TGTGCCAGTACGATGGAGGGGAGTACGCAGTATTTT.

As DNA, the CDR3 is TGTGCCAGCAGCCCCCCCGGGCTAGCCGGGGGTCAGGCTACGCAGTATTTT. Protein: CASSPPGLAGGQATQYF. The chain carries TRBV7-2 and TRBJ2-3, with D possibly matching TRBD2 (6 bases). Trimming removed 5 bases from V and 8 bases from J, with 26 bases in between. The germline V gene has CDR1 SGHTA and CDR2 FQGNSA. CDR3 length equals 17 residues. The full variable domain, in which reference TRBV7-2 and TRBJ2-3 provide the parts outside the CDR3, is GAGVSQSPSNKVTEKGKDVELRCDPISGHTALYWYRQSLGQGLEFLIYFQGNSAPDKSGLPSDRFSAERTGGSVSTLTIQRTQQEDSAVYLCASSPPGLAGGQATQYFGPGTRLTVL.

In its sample, this clone was seen a few times. J is TRBJ2-3 and V is TRBV19; 8 bases fit TRBD1. CDR1 is LNHDA, CDR2 SQIVND, per germline (reference sequence). The ends lost 4 bases at V and 6 bases at J; junction bases unmatched: 9. The CDR3 spans 15 residues. The CDR3 here is CASSSTAGGGDTQYF. DNA of the CDR3: TGTGCCAGTAGTAGTACGGCAGGGGGCGGGGATACGCAGTATTTT.

J is TRBJ1-1 and V is TRBV2, with no clear D. Trimming pared 7 bases from V and 7 bases from J, leaving 10 bases between. The CDR3 covers 11 residues. Germline V CDR1 and CDR2: SNHLY, FYNNEI. The CDR3 DNA sequence: TGTGCCAGCACCCGGGAGGGTGAAGCTTTCTTT. Translated: CASTREGEAFF.

This chain connects TRBV2 to TRBJ1-2, with D unclear. The V gene's germline CDR1 is SNHLY and CDR2 FYNNEI. The CDR3 consists of 14 residues. Trimming removed 3 bases from V and 2 bases from J, with 10 bases in between. As DNA, the CDR3 is TGTGCCAGCAGTGAGGAGCCAGTAAACTATGGCTACACCTTC. This codes for CASSEEPVNYGYTF. Full variable domain (rest looked up from reference TRBV2 and TRBJ1-2): EPEVTQTPSHQVTQMGQEVILRCVPISNHLYFYWYRQILGQKVEFLVSFYNNEISEKSEIFDDQFSVERPDGSNFTLKIRSTKLEDSAMYFCASSEEPVNYGYTFGSGTRLTVV.